A selection of T cell receptor beta chains follows, all from one sample in a study of cytomegalovirus exposure and HLA in healthy donors. Some clones are missing from TCRdb's copy, which holds only in-frame ones; the method was immunoSEQ multiplex PCR. The sample gives 150,000 or so clones, approximately 81% of which show up once; 2% to 2.5% is in the top ten. The sample taken for sequencing was PBMCs. Source of these receptors: a man between 18 and 35 years old in good health and CMV-seropositive. CDR3s include the opening cysteine and the closing phenylalanine or tryptophan. D genes are given only for firm matches. Clone size is shown for a subset of rows, as once, few, many or a class of expanded clone.

j_call: TRBJ2-7; v_call: TRBV29-1; d_call: -; clone_size: -; cdr3_aa: CSVAHYPTPLYEQYF; cdr3_nt: TGCAGCGTTGCCCACTACCCTACCCCCTTATACGAGCAGTACTTC
j_call: TRBJ2-1; v_call: TRBV6-6; d_call: TRBD2; clone_size: -; cdr3_aa: CASSLGTSGPEQFF; cdr3_nt: TGTGCCAGCAGTCTAGGGACTAGCGGCCCTGAGCAGTTCTTC
j_call: TRBJ1-6; v_call: TRBV19; d_call: -; clone_size: -; cdr3_aa: CASSIVGVNSPLHF; cdr3_nt: TGTGCCAGTAGTATAGTAGGGGTTAATTCACCCCTCCACTTT
j_call: TRBJ1-1; v_call: TRBV11-3; d_call: -; clone_size: few; cdr3_aa: CASRGRGDTEAFF; cdr3_nt: TGTGCCAGCCGTGGGCGGGGTGACACTGAAGCTTTCTTT
j_call: TRBJ1-5; v_call: TRBV14; d_call: -; clone_size: -; cdr3_aa: CASSHDQPQHF; cdr3_nt: TGTGCCAGCAGCCACGATCAGCCCCAGCATTTT
j_call: TRBJ1-1; v_call: TRBV7-6; d_call: -; clone_size: -; cdr3_aa: CASSPGQSHQAFF; cdr3_nt: TGTGCCAGCAGCCCTGGACAGTCCCACCAAGCTTTCTTT
j_call: TRBJ2-5; v_call: TRBV7-9; d_call: -; clone_size: -; cdr3_aa: CASSLRGETQYF; cdr3_nt: TGTGCCAGCAGCTTGAGGGGGGAGACCCAGTACTTC
j_call: TRBJ2-2; v_call: TRBV4-1; d_call: -; clone_size: -; cdr3_aa: CASSQEIRARRTGELFF; cdr3_nt: TGCGCCAGCAGCCAAGAAATCAGGGCTCGCAGGACCGGGGAGCTGTTTTTT
j_call: TRBJ1-1; v_call: TRBV11-3; d_call: -; clone_size: -; cdr3_aa: CASSLALQVNTEAFF; cdr3_nt: TGTGCCAGCAGCTTAGCCCTACAGGTGAACACTGAAGCTTTCTTT
j_call: TRBJ2-7; v_call: TRBV7-9; d_call: TRBD2; clone_size: -; cdr3_aa: CASNTAGGSYEQYF; cdr3_nt: TGTGCCAGCAATACGGCGGGGGGGAGTTACGAGCAGTACTTC